One and the same sample provided the 15 T cell receptor beta chains below, sequenced in a study of somatic mutations in cytotoxic T cells in rheumatoid arthritis. TCRdb keeps only in-frame clones here, not all; method: immunoSEQ multiplex PCR. The sample yields some 10,000 clones, 70% to 85% seen once. The specimen sequenced was CD8+ T cells sorted from blood. These receptors were obtained from a woman aged 60-70 years with rheumatoid arthritis.

J is TRBJ1-1 and V is TRBV9, with a possible D match to TRBD1 (5 bases). Germline CDR1 and CDR2: SGDLS and YYNGEE. This CDR3 region has 14 residues. Trimming shortened V by 0 bases and J by 5 bases, and 11 bases separated the two germline ends. The CDR3 reads CASSVEGRRTEAFF. CDR3 sequence (DNA): TGTGCCAGCAGCGTAGAGGGGAGGCGGACTGAAGCTTTCTTT.

CDR3 nucleotides: TGTGCCAGCAGCCCGGGACAGATTTACGAGCAGTACTTC. It translates to CASSPGQIYEQYF. The chain has TRBV7-9 and TRBJ2-5; 7 nucleotides agree with TRBD1. The J call may not be correct, given that the DNA end is closer to TRBJ2-7. The germline gives CDR1 SEHNR, CDR2 FQNEAQ (reference sequence). This CDR3 is 13 amino acids long.

The V gene is TRBV28, the J gene TRBJ1-5; 7 bases are shared with TRBD1. Germline V CDR1 and CDR2: MDHEN, SYDVKM. CDR3 length equals 14 residues. Losses at the gene ends were 4 bases for V and 3 bases for J; bases not matched to a gene: 3. The CDR3 loop is CASSYRGPNQPQHF. The CDR3 DNA follows: TGTGCCAGCAGTTACAGGGGCCCCAATCAGCCCCAGCATTTT.

This chain joins TRBV27 and TRBJ2-7; 8 bases are shared with TRBD1. The length of the CDR3 is 14 residues. Germline V gene lookup returns CDR1 MNHEY and CDR2 SMNVEV (reference sequence). Trimming cost V 6 bases and J 2 bases; bases outside gene matches: 6. CDR3 coding DNA: TGTGCCAGCAGACACCCGGGACAGGCCTACGAGCAGTACTTC. This sequence encodes CASRHPGQAYEQYF.

The chain carries TRBV5-5 and TRBJ2-7; TRBD2 is a possible D gene (7 bases). This CDR3 spans 15 amino acids. Per the germline V gene, CDR1 is SGHKS and CDR2 is YYEKEE (reference sequence). The V end was cut by 1 base, the J end by 4 bases, with 15 bases between. The CDR3 is CASSLRPGEGYEQYF. CDR3 bases: TGTGCCAGCAGCTTGAGGCCAGGGGAGGGGTACGAGCAGTACTTC.

To note about this clone: The junction shows a germline mismatch at one end, possibly a read error. The chain has TRBV28 and TRBJ1-1, with 11 bases matching TRBD1. Looked up from germline, CDR1 is MDHEN and CDR2 is SYDVKM. The CDR3 loop spans 14 amino acids. This chain's CDR3 is CASSFRPGQGEALF. CDR3 DNA sequence: TGTGCCAGCAGTTTTAGGCCGGGACAGGGGGAGGCTCTCTTT.

The gene calls are TRBV6-9 and TRBJ1-2; D remains unclear. Germline V gene sequence: CDR1 MNHGY, CDR2 SVAAGI. Trimming cost V 3 bases and J 8 bases, with 13 bases left between them. CDR3 length: 13 residues. CDR3 sequence: CASSYGDFGGYTF. The CDR3 bases are TGTGCCAGCAGTTACGGGGATTTTGGGGGCTACACCTTC.

This rearrangement joins TRBV9 to TRBJ2-1, with 7 bases that match TRBD2. V gave up 4 bases and J gave up 8 bases; unmatched junction bases: 9. The CDR3 spans 14 residues. Germline V gene data show CDR1 as SGDLS and CDR2 as YYNGEE. The CDR3 reads CASSTGTTGDEQFF. CDR3 nucleotide sequence: TGTGCCAGCAGCACTGGGACTACGGGGGATGAGCAGTTCTTC.

The chain recombines TRBV27 with TRBJ2-3; TRBD1 aligns across 7 bases. The CDR3 runs to 12 residues. Germline CDR1 is MNHEY and CDR2 is SMNVEV (reference sequence). Trimming at V came to 6 bases and at J to 8 bases, leaving 5 bases not matched to a gene. CDR3: CASSRGQSTQYF. DNA for the CDR3: TGTGCCAGCAGCAGGGGACAGAGTACGCAGTATTTT.

The rearrangement links TRBV15 to TRBJ1-1; possibly TRBD1 for D (6 bases). V lost 4 bases and J lost 2, with 8 bases in between. The length of the CDR3 is 13 residues. Germline V gene sequence: CDR1 LNHNV, CDR2 YYDKDF (reference sequence). The CDR3 DNA is TGTGCCACCAGCAACAGGGCAAACACTGAAGCTTTCTTT. It is translated as CATSNRANTEAFF.

J is TRBJ1-2 and V is TRBV4-3; D remains unclear. The CDR3 covers 15 residues. CDR1 is LGHNA, CDR2 YSLEER, per germline. V was shortened by 5 bases and J by 2 bases, with 15 bases between the two germline ends. DNA for the CDR3: TGCGCCAGCAGCTCCACCTATCAACAGAACTATGGCTACACCTTC. The encoded protein is CASSSTYQQNYGYTF.

The chain links TRBV27 to TRBJ2-7; 11 nucleotides match TRBD2. This CDR3 has 15 amino acids. V was pared by 6 bases and J by 2 bases, with 6 bases of the junction left unmatched. Germline V gene sequence: CDR1 MNHEY, CDR2 SMNVEV (reference sequence). CDR3 sequence reads: CASSQTSGRTYEQYF. CDR3 DNA: TGTGCCAGCAGCCAAACTAGCGGGAGAACCTACGAGCAGTACTTC.

The chain couples TRBV27 to TRBJ1-2, with D perhaps matching TRBD1 (6 bases). The CDR3 contains 15 residues. From germline, CDR1 is MNHEY and CDR2 SMNVEV (reference sequence). Deletions cut 5 bases from V and 7 bases from J, with 20 bases between. This CDR3 reads CASSLTNGGGAGYTF. The CDR3 DNA is TGTGCCAGCAGTCTAACCAATGGGGGGGGCGCTGGCTACACCTTC.

The chain employs TRBV5-1 and TRBJ2-3, with D tentatively TRBD2 (6 bases). This CDR3 has 13 residues. The germline V gene has CDR1 SGHRS and CDR2 YFSETQ. Trimming left V 4 bases short and J 4 bases short, with 10 bases between. CDR3 bases: TGCGCCAGCAGCCCGTGGGGGGCAGATACGCAGTATTTT. Translation gives CASSPWGADTQYF.

In this sample, this clone turned up once. The chain is built from TRBV28 and TRBJ1-4; D ambiguous. Germline lookup yields CDR1 MDHEN and CDR2 SYDVKM. There are 16 residues in the CDR3. V dropped 4 bases and J dropped 0 bases, with 12 bases sitting between them. As DNA, the CDR3 is TGTGCCAGCAGTTCCGACAACACTCCAACTAATGAAAAACTGTTTTTT. Protein: CASSSDNTPTNEKLFF.